This T cell receptor beta chain is from a study of cytomegalovirus exposure and HLA in healthy donors. The PCR was carried out with 60 Vbeta primers and 13 Jbeta primers. Using immunoSEQ multiplex PCR, the repertoire was profiled, and TCRdb retains in-frame clones only, with some absent. The sample gives roughly 160,000 clones, about 82% of which show up once; less than 3% is in the top ten. V lost 4 bases and J lost 2; bases outside the gene matches: 5. Germline V gives CDR1 MGHDK, CDR2 SYGVNS. This CDR3 is built from 14 residues. This clone was counted once. V is TRBV25-1 and J is TRBJ2-7; 7 nucleotides line up with TRBD2. The sample comprised PBMCs. The sequence came from a male donor in good health and CMV-seronegative. The CDR3 spells CASSVGLPTYEQYF. CDR3 coding DNA: TGTGCCAGCAGTGTGGGACTACCAACCTACGAGCAGTACTTC.